Listed below are T cell receptor beta chains from one sample, sequenced in a study of response to subunit inactivated influenza vaccine. TCRdb passed the RT-PCR reads through MiXCR, listing each CDR3 protein once. Altogether over 400,000 distinct CDR3 sequences are present, 10% to 11% being singletons, with the ten largest covering over 9.5%. This sample comprised PBMCs from blood, obtained roughly 48 days after vaccination. Source of these receptors: a man aged 50-60 years who received an inactivated influenza vaccine. CDR3s include the opening cysteine and the closing phenylalanine or tryptophan. D genes are given only for firm matches. Clone size is given for some rows only: seen once, a few or many times, or a class if the clone is expanded.

J | size | D | length | V | DNA | CDR3
TRBJ2-1 | many | TRBD2 | 16 | TRBV12-3/TRBV12-4 | TGTGCCAGCAGTTTGGGCGGGAGGAGCTCCTACAATGAGCAGTTCTTC | CASSLGGRSSYNEQFF
TRBJ2-7 | many | NA | 12 | TRBV12-3/TRBV12-4 | TGTGCCAGCAGTCCAGTGTTGCTCGAGCAGTACTTC | CASSPVLLEQYF
TRBJ2-3 | few | NA | 13 | TRBV7-9 | TGTGCCAGCAGCGGGGTGTCTTTTGATACGCAGTATTTT | CASSGVSFDTQYF
TRBJ1-1 | many | NA | 13 | TRBV12-3/TRBV12-4 | TGTGCCAGCAGTTTGGTACTCAACACTGAAGCTTTCTTT | CASSLVLNTEAFF
TRBJ2-1 | few | NA | 13 | TRBV20-1 | TGCAGTGGTGGAGATTGGGGAACTAATGAGCAGTTCTTC | CSGGDWGTNEQFF
TRBJ2-4 | few | NA | 16 | TRBV5-1 | TGCGCCAGCAGCTTGGAACGGGGGCCACCGGGAAACATTCAGTACTTC | CASSLERGPPGNIQYF
TRBJ2-7 | many | NA | 13 | TRBV29-1 | TGCAGCGTTGAAGATTCGAGGGCGGGCGAGCAGTACTTC | CSVEDSRAGEQYF
TRBJ1-2 | NA | NA | 13 | TRBV4-2 | TGTGCCAGCAGCCAAGAACAGGGATCCCTCTCCACCTTC | CASSQEQGSLSTF
TRBJ2-7 | few | TRBD1 | 15 | TRBV20-1 | TGCAGTGCTAGAGTTTACAGGGGGAGCTCCTACGAGCAGTACTTC | CSARVYRGSSYEQYF
TRBJ2-2 | NA | NA | 16 | TRBV12-3/TRBV12-4 | TGTGCCAGCAGTTTCGGCGGGCGGGTGGACACCGGGGAGCTGTTTTTT | CASSFGGRVDTGELFF
TRBJ2-1 | NA | TRBD2 | 14 | TRBV20-1 | TGCAGTGCTAGTCTAAGCGGGAGGCCCCTTGAGCAGTTCTTC | CSASLSGRPLEQFF
TRBJ2-2 | few | NA | 17 | TRBV5-1 | TGCGCCAGCAGCTTGGCCCCGGGGCTGACGAACACCGGGGAGCTGTTTTTT | CASSLAPGLTNTGELFF
TRBJ1-5 | NA | NA | 14 | TRBV10-2 | TGCGCCAGCAGTGAGTCCTTGGGGGGCCAGCCCCAGCATTTT | CASSESLGGQPQHF
TRBJ1-4 | many | NA | 15 | TRBV6-2/TRBV6-3 | TGTGCCAGCAGTTATCCGGCGAGAACTAATGAAAAACTGTTTTTT | CASSYPARTNEKLFF
TRBJ2-1 | NA | NA | 15 | TRBV20-1 | TGCAGTGCTAGAGCGGAGTCCGGCCGATACAATGAGCAGTTCTTC | CSARAESGRYNEQFF
TRBJ2-5 | NA | NA | 14 | TRBV7-2 | TGTGCCAGCAGCTTAGGGCTAGCCGTAGAGACCCAGTACTTC | CASSLGLAVETQYF
TRBJ1-1 | few | NA | 14 | TRBV7-8 | TGTGCCAGCAGCACCCCAGACAGGAACACTGAAGCTTTCTTT | CASSTPDRNTEAFF
TRBJ2-2 | NA | NA | 17 | TRBV20-1 | TGCAGTGCTAGAGAACGCGGGCGATTCGCGAACACCGGGGAGCTGTTTTTT | CSARERGRFANTGELFF
TRBJ2-3 | many | NA | 10 | TRBV29-1 | TGCAGCGTTGTTACAGATACGCAGTATTTT | CSVVTDTQYF
TRBJ1-3 | NA | NA | 15 | TRBV7-2 | TGTGCCAGCAGCTTAGAAGTAAGAGGTGGAAACACCATATATTTT | CASSLEVRGGNTIYF
TRBJ1-2 | few | NA | 14 | TRBV5-1 | TGCGCCAGCAGCTTGGAATGGAGAACGGAAGGCTACACCTTC | CASSLEWRTEGYTF
TRBJ2-7 | many | TRBD2 | 14 | TRBV2 | TGTGCCAGCAGTGATGGACTAGTCTCCTACGAGCAGTACTTC | CASSDGLVSYEQYF
TRBJ2-3 | few | TRBD2 | 18 | TRBV15 | TGTGCCACCAGCAGCCGCCTAGCGGGGGGGCTCGAGGCAGATACGCAGTATTTT | CATSSRLAGGLEADTQYF
TRBJ2-1 | NA | NA | 13 | TRBV20-1 | TGCAGTGCTTTGCGGCCCCCCTACAATGAGCAGTTCTTC | CSALRPPYNEQFF
TRBJ2-7 | many | NA | 12 | TRBV20-1 | TGCAGTGCTAGACTGCTTCAGACAGAGCAGTACTTC | CSARLLQTEQYF
TRBJ1-3 | NA | NA | 14 | TRBV2 | TGTGCCAGCAGTAGTCCGGGGTCTGGAAACACCATATATTTT | CASSSPGSGNTIYF
TRBJ2-7 | NA | NA | 14 | TRBV4-1 | TGCGCCAGCAGCCCACAAAATCGGGATTACGAGCAGTACTTC | CASSPQNRDYEQYF
TRBJ1-5 | NA | TRBD1 | 16 | TRBV10-2 | TGCGCCAGCAGGCGTGCTGGACAGGGCACTTATCAGCCCCAGCATTTT | CASRRAGQGTYQPQHF
TRBJ2-2 | NA | TRBD2 | 17 | TRBV4-1 | TGCGCCAGCAGCCAAGATAGTCCTAGCGGGGGCACCGGGGAGCTGTTTTTT | CASSQDSPSGGTGELFF
TRBJ2-1 | many | NA | 12 | TRBV12-3/TRBV12-4 | TGTGCCAGCAGTTATTCATTGGATGAGCAGTTCTTC | CASSYSLDEQFF
TRBJ2-5 | NA | TRBD2 | 17 | TRBV12-3/TRBV12-4 | TGTGCCAGCAGCCCCCCCCTAGCGGGGGTCCCCGGGGAGACCCAGTACTTC | CASSPPLAGVPGETQYF
TRBJ1-2 | NA | NA | 13 | TRBV5-6 | TGTGCCAGCAGCCACCCACGTAACTATGGCTACACCTTC | CASSHPRNYGYTF